The 17 T cell receptor beta chains below come from one sample, sequenced in a study of cytomegalovirus exposure and HLA in healthy donors. 60 Vbeta and 13 Jbeta primers were used in PCR. Clones were read by immunoSEQ multiplex PCR, and TCRdb kept only the in-frame ones, dropping some. The table lists some 150,000 clones, roughly 68% of them singletons. The specimen sequenced was PBMCs. The receptors derive from a man aged 55 to 70 in good health and CMV-seronegative.

The chain has TRBV2 and TRBJ1-1; 8 bases agree with TRBD1. Losses at the gene ends were 10 bases for V and 4 bases for J; bases not matched to a gene: 8. This CDR3 region has 13 residues. The germline V gene encodes CDR1 SNHLY and CDR2 FYNNEI. DNA for the CDR3: TGTGCCACCGAGGGGGACAGGAGCACTGAAGCTTTCTTT. Translating gives CATEGDRSTEAFF.

The V gene is TRBV5-1, the J gene TRBJ1-4; TRBD1 matches at 7 bases. From germline, CDR1 is SGHRS and CDR2 YFSETQ. Trimming at V came to 4 bases and at J to 0 bases, leaving 6 bases not matched to a gene. The CDR3 sequence is 16 residues long. CDR3 bases: TGCGCCAGCAGCGGAGACAGGGATGCAACTAATGAAAAACTGTTTTTT. It specifies CASSGDRDATNEKLFF.

This clone was detected only a few times. The chain is built from TRBV7-2 and TRBJ2-7, with D possibly being TRBD2 (6 bases). CDR3 length: 15 amino acids. V lost 5 bases, J lost 0 bases, and 14 bases lay in between. The V gene's germline CDR1 is SGHTA and CDR2 FQGNSA. CDR3: CASSRFGGSSYEQYF. DNA of the CDR3: TGTGCCAGCAGCAGATTTGGGGGGAGCTCCTACGAGCAGTACTTC.

This clone has just a few counts. V is TRBV4-2 and J is TRBJ2-7; TRBD2 agrees at 7 bases. V lost 0 bases to trimming and J lost 3 bases; unmatched junction nucleotides: 17. This CDR3 is 19 amino acids long. Germline V gives CDR1 LGHNA, CDR2 YNFKEQ. CDR3 protein: CASSQDRSRGDPSSYEQYF. The CDR3 region has the DNA TGTGCCAGCAGCCAAGATAGATCTCGGGGGGACCCTTCCAGCTACGAGCAGTACTTC.

The CDR3: CASSLSETDTQYF. CDR3 nucleotide sequence: TGTGCCAGCAGTTTATCGGAGACAGATACGCAGTATTTT. The chain employs TRBV27 and TRBJ2-3, with unresolved D. Trimming stripped 0 bases from V and 3 bases from J, with 4 bases between. The CDR3 extends over 13 amino acids. From germline, CDR1 is MNHEY and CDR2 SMNVEV (reference sequence).

The chain couples TRBV6-1 to TRBJ1-5; D gene unclear. V was trimmed by 10 bases and J by 3 bases, leaving 13 bases between them. Germline CDR1 is MNHNS and CDR2 is SASEGT. This CDR3 is built from 13 residues. The CDR3 sequence: CAITEEVNQPQHF. DNA of the CDR3: TGTGCCATCACGGAGGAGGTCAATCAGCCCCAGCATTTT.

J is TRBJ1-6 and V is TRBV29-1; D remains unclear. The CDR3 loop spans 13 amino acids. From germline, CDR1 is SQVTM and CDR2 ANQGSEA. V lost 5 bases and J 0 bases, leaving 5 bases between the germline ends. The CDR3 sequence: CSVRSSYNSPLHF. DNA for the CDR3: TGCAGCGTTAGGAGCTCCTATAATTCACCCCTCCACTTT. The whole variable domain, filled in from reference TRBV29-1 and TRBJ1-6, reads SAVISQKPSRDICQRGTSLTIQCQVDSQVTMMFWYRQQPGQSLTLIATANQGSEATYESGFVIDKFPISRPNLTFSTLTVSNMSPEDSSIYLCSVRSSYNSPLHFGNGTRLTVT.

This clone was seen only once. The V and J genes are TRBV5-1 and TRBJ1-1; 8 bases align to TRBD1. CDR3 length: 14 amino acids. The V and J ends lost 0 bases and 5 bases, in that order; junction bases with no gene match: 3. The germline V gene has CDR1 SGHRS and CDR2 YFSETQ. CDR3 loop: CASSLADRGTEAFF. The CDR3 bases are TGCGCCAGCAGCTTGGCCGACAGGGGAACTGAAGCTTTCTTT.

The CDR3 nucleotides read TGTGCCACCGCGAGGGTGGGAGAGACCCAGTACTTC. It yields the protein CATARVGETQYF. The chain employs TRBV15 and TRBJ2-5, with D possibly being TRBD2 (5 bases). The V gene's germline CDR1 is LNHNV and CDR2 YYDKDF (reference sequence). Trimming left V 8 bases short and J 4 bases short, with 11 bases between. The CDR3 runs to 12 residues.

CDR3 in DNA: TGTGCCAGCAGCTTGGGGGGGATGTCGGGGCCCCAGCCCCAGCATTTT. Its translation: CASSLGGMSGPQPQHF. The chain couples TRBV13 to TRBJ1-5; maybe TRBD1 (5 bases). CDR1 and CDR2 (germline): PRHDT, FYEKMQ (reference sequence). Trimming took 3 bases from V and 7 from J, leaving 19 bases between them. The CDR3 has 16 residues.

The chain links TRBV28 to TRBJ1-2; D uncertain. Trimming removed 3 bases from V and 1 base from J, with 6 bases in between. The CDR3 runs 13 residues. Germline V gene sequence: CDR1 MDHEN, CDR2 SYDVKM. The CDR3 nucleotides are TGTGCCAGCAGTTTTCCCCTTAACTATGGCTACACCTTC. Translation gives CASSFPLNYGYTF.

Note on this clone: The sample holds other DNA sequences that translate to the same CDR3. In DNA form, the CDR3 reads TGTGCCTGGAGTGTGGGTGACAGCTACGAGCAGTACTTC. As protein: CAWSVGDSYEQYF. The chain uses TRBV30 and TRBJ2-7; maybe TRBD1 (5 bases). Trimming took off 0 bases at V and 3 bases at J, with 9 bases between the two ends. CDR3 length: 13 residues. The germline gives CDR1 GTSNPN, CDR2 SVGIG (reference sequence).

This clone appeared once. The same CDR3 can be traced to other DNA sequences in this sample. The gene calls are TRBV11-3 and TRBJ2-1; 11 bases are a match to TRBD2. The CDR3 loop spans 15 amino acids. The germline V gene encodes CDR1 SGHNT and CDR2 YENEEA. V trimming: 2 bases; J trimming: 5 bases; junction bases outside the gene matches: 2. In nucleotides, the CDR3 is TGTGCCAGCAGCTTATTGGGACTAGCGGACAATGAGCAGTTCTTC. Translated, it gives CASSLLGLADNEQFF.

This clone turned up a few times. This rearrangement joins TRBV10-2 to TRBJ2-3; 7 nucleotides line up with TRBD2. The germline CDR1 and CDR2 sequences are WSHSY and SAAADI. Unmatched junction bases numbered 6, after V lost 3 bases and J lost 0 bases. The CDR3 runs 16 residues. CDR3 residues: CASSDTSAFSTDTQYF. CDR3 nucleotide sequence: TGCGCCAGCAGTGATACTAGCGCATTTAGCACAGATACGCAGTATTTT.

The chain joins TRBV6-1 to TRBJ1-3; no reliable D call. CDR1 is MNHNS and CDR2 is SASEGT in the germline V gene. The CDR3 spans 16 residues. V shed 4 bases and J shed 0 bases, with 13 bases lying between them. CDR3 nucleotide sequence: TGTGCCAGCAGTGGATCCGGGTCCAGCTCTGGAAACACCATATATTTT. Protein: CASSGSGSSSGNTIYF.

The CDR3 reads CASSLDSASSYEQYF. The CDR3 DNA reads as TGTGCCAGCAGCTTGGATAGTGCAAGCTCCTACGAGCAGTACTTC. V and J are TRBV5-4 and TRBJ2-7; no firm D call. This CDR3 contains 15 residues. Germline V gives CDR1 SGHNT, CDR2 YYREEE (reference sequence). Between the trimmed V and J ends, which lost 0 bases and 0 bases, there was a span of 10 bases. The full variable domain, in which reference TRBV5-4 and TRBJ2-7 provide the parts outside the CDR3, is ETGVTQSPTHLIKTRGQQVTLRCSSQSGHNTVSWYQQALGQGPQFIFQYYREEENGRGNFPPRFSGLQFPNYSSELNVNALELDDSALYLCASSLDSASSYEQYFGPGTRLTVT.

This chain uses TRBV6-1 with TRBJ1-5; the match to TRBD1 covers 8 bases. Germline V gene sequence: CDR1 MNHNS, CDR2 SASEGT. CDR3 length: 14 residues. V was clipped by 4 bases and J by 5 bases; unmatched bases: 4. The CDR3 loop reads CASSVQGAYQPQHF. The DNA of the CDR3 is TGTGCCAGCAGTGTTCAGGGGGCTTATCAGCCCCAGCATTTT.